This paragraph covers one TCR beta chain sequence. What it binds is unknown. The CDR3 sequence is 15 residues long. V lost 4 bases and J lost 9; bases outside the gene matches: 11. Germline assignment: CDR1 SGHRS and CDR2 YFSETQ. Clones were sequenced by immunoSEQ multiplex PCR, and TCRdb holds only the in-frame ones, with some missing. The table records 100,000 to 150,000 clones, roughly 87% of them present only once. This entry belongs to a study of T cell responses to AZD1222 COVID-19 vaccine. Study observations and caveats: Dominant at 160-218 and 743-854, vaccine-associated CD4 TCRs also spanned spike. Mostly white British, mostly female donors; authors suggested clonal diversity may be underestimated. Breadth and depth of Spike-specific TCRs rose after two AZD1222 doses.

The J gene is TRBJ2-1, the V gene TRBV5-1; TRBD1 agrees at 9 bases. Here the sequenced sample was peripheral blood, taken on day 0 of MenACWY control vaccination. This sequence originates from an adult in good health. Written as DNA, the CDR3 is TGCGCCAGCAGCCTCGAGGGACAGGGAACAAGTGAGCAGTTCTTC. Its protein product is CASSLEGQGTSEQFF.